This T cell receptor (beta chain) originates from a study of T cells in Graves' hyperthyroidism and ophthalmopathy. The CDR3 runs to 15 residues. CDR1 is LNHDA and CDR2 is SQIVND in the germline V gene (reference sequence). V trimming: 4 bases; J trimming: 2 bases; junction bases outside the gene matches: 5. The hyperthyroidism patients had all been newly diagnosed, and their disease duration was under 2 months. Their ages ranged from 18 to 65 years. The table lists this clonotype with many counts. Amplification of TCR beta CDR3 regions was performed using RNA transcripts as template. HTBI primers were the set used in a first-round RT-PCR of the TCR CDR3. TCRdb re-derived calls from the multiplex PCR reads in MiXCR, one entry per CDR3 protein. In the table there are about 160,000 distinct CDR3 sequences, roughly 10% of which are singletons.

The material sequenced was blood. The TCR originated in a woman in her late teens or twenties with Graves' hyperthyroidism that later progressed to Graves' ophthalmopathy. The chain is built from TRBV19 and TRBJ2-7; 10 nucleotides line up with TRBD2. The CDR3 loop is CASSTRTSGAYEQYF. DNA of the CDR3: TGTGCCAGTAGTACTCGGACTAGCGGCGCCTACGAGCAGTACTTC.